This TCR beta chain is drawn from a study of shared clonotypes between healthy human individuals. In the study overall: Per donor, CD8 memory used one plate, CD8 naive used two, CD4 memory used three and CD4 naive used three.

Concerning this clone itself: Its target is unknown.

Trimming took off 5 bases at V and 8 bases at J, with 13 bases between the two ends. This CDR3 is built from 13 residues. Germline assignment: CDR1 SGHNT and CDR2 YENEEA. Assay: immunoSEQ multiplex PCR; the TCRdb copy retains only in-frame clones and omits some. The table lists 2 million to 2.5 million clones, about 90% of them singletons, with approximately 0.41% in the top ten. Study observations and caveats: An effect of sequencing depth on clonotype sharing among donors was expected.

All donors qualified as healthy HIV-negative adults and had experienced no recent acute infections or vaccinations. A split of CD4+ cells into CD45RA+ naive and CD45RA-negative memory subsets was performed. The receptor's source is a man aged 18 to 29 in good health. Some clones in this sample may be carry-over from other donors' samples. Sequenced material: naive CD4+ T cells from PBMCs. Subset specified: CD45RA+ positively selected. The gene calls are TRBV11-3 and TRBJ2-1; D not certain. The CDR3 region is CASSRPGADEQFF. CDR3 DNA: TGTGCCAGCAGCCGCCCCGGTGCGGATGAGCAGTTCTTC.